This TCR beta chain originates from a study of T cell clones after liver transplantation. Study-wide background: HCV positivity affected three of eight recipients; the rest lacked autoimmune or viral indications. Subjects received no induction therapy and standard immunosuppression until randomization at 12-24 months post-transplant.

Using immunoSEQ multiplex PCR, the repertoire was profiled, and TCRdb retains in-frame clones only, with some absent. Seen here are about 75,000 clones, around nine tenths observed once, and the top ten hold 2% to 3%. Here the sequenced sample was CD4+ T cells from blood, taken before liver transplant. The clonotype comes from a human donor who received a liver transplant.

CDR3 residues: CATTPESSGNTIYF. CDR3 bases: TGTGCCACCACACCGGAGAGCTCTGGAAACACCATATATTTT. The chain employs TRBV27 and TRBJ1-3; the D is unclear. The ends were cut back, 10 bases at V and 0 bases at J, with 13 bases in the middle. CDR3 length: 14 amino acids. Looked up from germline, CDR1 is MNHEY and CDR2 is SMNVEV (reference sequence).